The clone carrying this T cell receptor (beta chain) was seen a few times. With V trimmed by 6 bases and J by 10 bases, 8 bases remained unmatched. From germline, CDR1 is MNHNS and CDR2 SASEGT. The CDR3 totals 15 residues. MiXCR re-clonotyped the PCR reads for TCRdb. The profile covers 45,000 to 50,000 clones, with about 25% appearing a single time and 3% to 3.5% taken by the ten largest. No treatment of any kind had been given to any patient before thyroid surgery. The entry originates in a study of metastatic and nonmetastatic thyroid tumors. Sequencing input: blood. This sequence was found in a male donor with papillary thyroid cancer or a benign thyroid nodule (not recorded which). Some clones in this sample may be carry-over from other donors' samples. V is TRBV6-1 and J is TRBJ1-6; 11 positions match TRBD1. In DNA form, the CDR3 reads TGTGCCAGCAGCCGGGGACAGGGGGACCGATCACCCCTCCACTTT. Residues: CASSRGQGDRSPLHF.